The 8 T cell receptor beta chains below come from one sample, sequenced in a study of T cell clonality in common variable immunodeficiency. The method was immunoSEQ multiplex PCR; TCRdb's version includes in-frame clones alone and lacks a portion of them. Recorded here are about 43,000 clones, with no singletons, and the ten leading clones hold roughly 2.1%. The sample was peripheral blood mononuclear cells. Source of these receptors: a person aged 18 to 70 in good health.

This clone was seen repeatedly, ten times or more. Read sequence stops 3 residues before the CDR3 end, and the germline J gene provides the missing end. V and J are TRBV18 and TRBJ2-3, with TRBD2 as a possible D gene (5 bases). The CDR3 totals 18 residues. Trimming stripped 1 base from V and 0 bases from J, with 17 bases between. Germline assignment: CDR1 KGHSH and CDR2 LQKENI. The CDR3 bases that were read are TGTGCCAGCTCACCACTCAGAATCACGGACTCTAGCACAGATACG. Translating it yields CASSPLRITDSSTDT. The complete CDR3 reads CASSPLRITDSSTDTQYF.

This clone was counted ten times or more. The read ends 3 residues shy of where the CDR3 ends; the end is completed using the germline J gene. This sequence joins TRBV19 and TRBJ1-1; 9 bases line up with TRBD1. Germline lookup yields CDR1 LNHDA and CDR2 SQIVND (reference sequence). CDR3 length: 16 residues. The ends lost 5 bases at V and 4 bases at J; junction bases unmatched: 11. CDR3 bases read: TGTGCCAGTAGTTCCGGCCCGGGACAGGGATTCACTGAA. It yields the protein CASSSGPGQGFTE. The CDR3 reads in full as CASSSGPGQGFTEAFF.

This clone was observed many times. The sequence runs out 3 residues before the end of the CDR3; the remainder is reconstructed from the germline J gene. The rearrangement joins TRBV5-4 to TRBJ1-3; no clear D. The V and J ends lost 4 bases and 6 bases respectively, with 11 bases between them. Germline values: CDR1 SGHNT, CDR2 YYREEE (reference sequence). The length of the CDR3 is 13 residues. The DNA read from the CDR3 is TGTGCCAGCAGCGCCCAGATCGAAAACACC. Protein product: CASSAQIENT. The whole CDR3 protein reads CASSAQIENTIYF.

This clone was detected ten times or more. Read sequence stops 3 residues before the CDR3 end, and the germline J gene provides the missing end. V usage is TRBV7-9 and J usage is TRBJ2-5; D is perhaps TRBD2 (7 bases). Trimming stripped 1 base from V and 5 bases from J, with 14 bases between. Germline V gives CDR1 SEHNR, CDR2 FQNEAQ (reference sequence). The CDR3 is 15 amino acids. The CDR3 spells CASSLGGQAGETQYF. The covered CDR3 bases are TGTGCCAGCAGCTTAGGGGGGCAAGCGGGGGAGACC.

This clone was found many times. The CDR3 end lies 3 residues beyond the end of the read and is filled in from the germline J gene. This chain links TRBV7-3 with TRBJ1-2, with D tentatively TRBD1 (6 bases). V was cut by 5 bases and J by 1 base, with 14 bases left in between. Per the germline V gene, CDR1 is SGHTA and CDR2 is FQGTGA. CDR3 length: 15 residues. CDR3 region: CASSPVGGLNYGYTF. Partial CDR3 DNA: TGTGCCAGCAGCCCCGTCGGGGGGCTTAACTATGGC.

This clone was counted many times. The CDR3 goes on 3 residues after the read ends, and that part is filled in from the germline J gene. The V gene is TRBV7-3, the J gene TRBJ2-1, with TRBD2 matching over 13 bases. V was clipped by 5 bases and J by 8 bases; unmatched bases: 9. Per germline, CDR1 SGHTA and CDR2 FQGTGA. CDR3 length: 16 amino acids. The CDR3 protein is CASSPGGLAGRDEQFF. The DNA read from the CDR3 is TGTGCCAGCAGCCCCGGGGGACTAGCGGGAAGGGATGAG.

Comments on this clone: The read terminates 3 residues before the CDR3 end, so the remaining end is supplied by the germline J gene. V usage is TRBV7-9 and J usage is TRBJ1-5; D gene unclear. The CDR3 sequence is 14 residues long. Germline V lookup: CDR1 SEHNR, CDR2 FQNEAQ (reference sequence). Trimming removed 3 bases from V and 4 bases from J, with 10 bases in between. Here the CDR3 reads CASSFSSLNQPQHF. The CDR3 DNA, read in part, is TGTGCCAGCAGCTTTTCCAGTCTTAATCAGCCC.

In this sample, this clone turned up a few times. The read ends 3 residues early relative to the CDR3; the germline J gene fills the gap. The V gene is TRBV11-3, the J gene TRBJ1-1; D unresolved. The length of the CDR3 is 15 residues. Germline V gene sequence: CDR1 SGHNT, CDR2 YENEEA. The V gene lost 4 bases and the J gene lost 3 bases, with 15 bases spanning the gap. The part of the CDR3 DNA that was read is TGTGCCAGCAGCTGCCATCACGGTAGAGACACTGAA. Protein: CASSCHHGRDTE. The CDR3 reads in full as CASSCHHGRDTEAFF.